This T cell receptor (beta chain) is drawn from a study of identical twins. Regarding the study as a whole: There is a chance that invariant MAIT and iNKT cells partially muddied zero-insertion analyses.

Germline CDR1 reads SEHNR; CDR2 reads FQNEAQ (reference sequence). The V gene end was trimmed by 6 bases and the J gene end by 5 bases; junction bases not matched to a gene: 10. The CDR3 runs 14 residues. This clonotype was picked up a small number of times. Its target is not known. Every one of the donors was a healthy Caucasian. Addition of a universal primer site occurred through template switching, and cDNA carried unique molecular identifiers. TCRdb reanalysed the 5' RACE reads using MiXCR and keeps one entry per CDR3 protein. In the table there are around 670,000 distinct CDR3 sequences, 5.5% to 6.5% of which are singletons.

The chain has TRBV7-9 and TRBJ2-7; 7 positions agree with TRBD1. Input material: naive T cells sorted from blood. The TCR comes from a man aged 18 to 30 in good health. The CDR3 loop is CASRKLQGPNEQYF. DNA of the CDR3: TGTGCCAGCAGAAAGTTACAGGGGCCAAACGAGCAGTACTTC. Looking up the rest from reference TRBV7-9 and TRBJ2-7 gives the full variable domain: DTGVSQNPRHKITKRGQNVTFRCDPISEHNRLYWYRQTLGQGPEFLTYFQNEAQLEKSRLLSDRFSAERPKGSFSTLEIQRTEQGDSAMYLCASRKLQGPNEQYFGPGTRLTVT.